These 8 T cell receptor beta chains were sequenced from one sample in a study of blood T cells in healthy people across ages. Primed by a sample-barcoded 5' primer and a J-beta primer mix, a second PCR proceeded for 7 to 11 cycles. From the 5' RACE reads, TCRdb called clonotypes with MiXCR, one entry per CDR3 protein. The repertoire holds around 670,000 distinct CDR3 sequences, 25% to 35% seen once, with about 15% in the top ten. The source material was blood. The source of these receptors is a woman older than 75 in good health.

This clonotype has at least ten counts. This chain joins TRBV7-2 and TRBJ1-5; TRBD1 matches 10 bases. From germline, CDR1 is SGHTA and CDR2 FQGNSA. The J segment lost 7 bases and the V segment lost 5 bases, leaving 8 bases of the junction unmatched. The CDR3 spans 15 residues. The CDR3 protein is CASSKGQGIRQPQHF. The DNA for the CDR3 is TGTGCCAGCAGCAAGGGACAGGGGATAAGACAGCCCCAGCATTTT.

The chain carries TRBV30 and TRBJ2-1; the match to TRBD2 covers 10 bases. This CDR3 spans 14 amino acids. V trimming: 1 base; J trimming: 8 bases; junction bases outside the gene matches: 5. Per the germline V gene, CDR1 is GTSNPN and CDR2 is SVGIG (reference sequence). The CDR3 DNA follows: TGTGCCTGGAGTGCGAGCGGGGGGGGCTATGAGCAGTTCTTC. Translating it yields CAWSASGGGYEQFF.

This clonotype showed up many times. The genes are TRBV20-1 and TRBJ2-7; 8 positions agree with TRBD1. Germline V gene lookup returns CDR1 DFQATT and CDR2 SNEGSKA (reference sequence). The CDR3 contains 15 residues. J lost 2 bases, V lost 0 bases, and 6 bases had no gene match. CDR3 sequence: CSARDPGQGPYEQYF. CDR3 bases: TGCAGTGCTAGAGACCCCGGACAGGGTCCCTACGAGCAGTACTTC.

This clonotype was recorded at least ten times. The genes are TRBV14 and TRBJ1-2; unclear D gene. Germline CDR1 SGHDN, CDR2 FVKESK. Between the trimmed V and J ends, which lost 0 bases and 4 bases, there was a span of 6 bases. The CDR3 is 13 amino acids. The CDR3 bases are TGTGCCAGCAGCCAAGAGGGCGCCTATGGCTACACCTTC. Protein product: CASSQEGAYGYTF.

This clonotype was seen at least ten times. CDR3 in amino acids: CASSEREGPDSPLHF. The CDR3 DNA reads as TGTGCCAGCAGTGAACGCGAAGGACCGGATTCACCCCTCCACTTT. The chain couples TRBV25-1 to TRBJ1-6; D remains ambiguous. The germline CDR1 and CDR2 sequences are MGHDK and SYGVNS. Trimming stripped 2 bases from V and 8 bases from J, with 13 bases between. The CDR3 spans 15 residues. The complete variable domain, with remaining parts taken from reference TRBV25-1 and TRBJ1-6, reads EADIYQTPRYLVIGTGKKITLECSQTMGHDKMYWYQQDPGMELHLIHYSYGVNSTEKGDLSSESTVSRIRTEHFPLTLESARPSHTSQYLCASSEREGPDSPLHFGNGTRLTVT.

This clonotype occurred many times. The J gene is TRBJ1-5, the V gene TRBV7-2, with D unclear. Germline V gene sequence: CDR1 SGHTA, CDR2 FQGNSA. V lost 4 bases and J lost 0, with 4 bases in between. The CDR3 totals 13 residues. Here the CDR3 reads CASSSNSNQPQHF. CDR3 DNA sequence: TGTGCCAGCAGCTCCAATAGCAATCAGCCCCAGCATTTT.

Turning to this clonotype: This clone may be a read error of a much larger clone one base away. The chain employs TRBV5-6 and TRBJ2-1, with 8 bases lining up with TRBD2. The CDR3 extends over 14 amino acids. V was clipped by 4 bases and J by 7 bases; unmatched bases: 7. CDR1 is SGHDT, CDR2 YYEEEE, per germline. The CDR3: CASSRVRGGNEQFF. The CDR3 nucleotides are TGTGCCAGCAGCCGAGTTCGGGGGGGAAATGAGCAGTTCTTC.

As regards this clonotype: A much larger clone lies one base from this, so it may be a read error. The chain is built from TRBV6-2 or TRBV6-3 and TRBJ2-3; no definite D call. Germline loops: CDR1 MNHEY, CDR2 SVGEGT. CDR3 length equals 13 residues. V was shortened by 3 bases and J by 2 bases, with 6 bases between the two germline ends. The CDR3 DNA reads as TGTGCCAGCAGTTATCTCGACACAGATACGCAGTATTTT. Protein sequence: CASSYLDTDTQYF.